This T cell receptor (beta chain) was documented in a study of T-cell reconstitution after alpha-beta-depleted transplantation in children (dated by TCRdb to between 2015 and 2016). A note on the overall study: The study quantitatively tracked T-cell immune reconstitution after TCRalphabeta/CD19-depleted allogeneic hematopoietic cell transplantation in children using TCR repertoire profiling.

A distance of 24 bases separates the germline ends of V and J, which lose 3 bases and 7 bases respectively. CDR3 length: 16 amino acids, cysteine to phenylalanine. Only the CDR3 region is kept as DNA, spanning 48 bases read in frame from base 1. CDR1 and CDR2, per the germline V gene (reference sequence), are DFQATT and SNEGSKA. This clonotype was seen at least ten times. It has no known antigen specificity. Nothing much larger sits one base from this clone, and base qualities are not available. Receptor libraries were prepared by PCR. These reads were obtained on an Illumina HiSeq 2500. Molecular barcoding was employed in the preparation of TCR libraries, with unique molecular identifiers being used to normalize TCRbeta repertoire quantification. The public reads were reprocessed in TCRdb via fastp at Q25 and MiXCR, keeping in-frame beta chains. Entries are consolidated by CDR3 protein sequence, retaining the most common genes and DNA. Across this sample there are around 600,000 distinct CDR3 sequences, with around 17% seen only once. In total, the top ten clones hold 1.1% of the sample.

The source of this sequence is a human donor who donated a stem cell graft to a child with acute myeloid leukemia. Sequenced material: PBMCs from the stem cell graft donor, taken from the stem cell graft. The chain was built from TRBV20-1 and TRBJ1-1, and perhaps TRBD1 as D gene, on 5 matching bases. The CDR3 region: CSASSRDPGLGNEAFF. The bases read TGCAGTGCTAGCTCGAGGGACCCCGGGTTAGGTAATGAAGCTTTCTTT.